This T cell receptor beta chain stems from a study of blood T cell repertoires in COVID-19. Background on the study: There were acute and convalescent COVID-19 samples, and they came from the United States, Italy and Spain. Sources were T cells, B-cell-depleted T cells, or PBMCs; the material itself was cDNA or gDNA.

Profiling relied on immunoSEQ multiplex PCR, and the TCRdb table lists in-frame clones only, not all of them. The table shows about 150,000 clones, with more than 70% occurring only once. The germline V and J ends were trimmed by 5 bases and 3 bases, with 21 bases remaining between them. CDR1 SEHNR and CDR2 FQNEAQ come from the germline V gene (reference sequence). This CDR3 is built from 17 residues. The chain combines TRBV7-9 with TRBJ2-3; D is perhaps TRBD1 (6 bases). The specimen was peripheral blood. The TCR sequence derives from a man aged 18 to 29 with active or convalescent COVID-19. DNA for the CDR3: TGTGCCAGCAGCACAAGGTCGACAGGAGGTGGAACAGATACGCAGTATTTT. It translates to CASSTRSTGGGTDTQYF. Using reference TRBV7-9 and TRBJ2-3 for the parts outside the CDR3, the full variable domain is DTGVSQNPRHKITKRGQNVTFRCDPISEHNRLYWYRQTLGQGPEFLTYFQNEAQLEKSRLLSDRFSAERPKGSFSTLEIQRTEQGDSAMYLCASSTRSTGGGTDTQYFGPGTRLTVL.